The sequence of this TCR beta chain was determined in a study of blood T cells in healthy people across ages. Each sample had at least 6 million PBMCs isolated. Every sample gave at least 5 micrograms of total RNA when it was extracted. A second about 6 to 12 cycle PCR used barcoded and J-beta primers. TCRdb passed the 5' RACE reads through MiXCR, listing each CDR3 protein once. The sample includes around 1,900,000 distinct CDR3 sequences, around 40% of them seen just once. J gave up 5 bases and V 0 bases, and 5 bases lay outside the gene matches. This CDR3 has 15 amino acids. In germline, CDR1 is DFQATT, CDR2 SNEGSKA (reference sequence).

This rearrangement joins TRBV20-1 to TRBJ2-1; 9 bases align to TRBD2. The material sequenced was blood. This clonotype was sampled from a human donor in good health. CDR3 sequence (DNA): TGCAGTGCTAGAGATAGCAAGCGGGGGGACAATGAGCAGTTCTTC. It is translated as CSARDSKRGDNEQFF.